Sequencing of this T cell receptor (beta chain) was carried out in a study of cytomegalovirus exposure and HLA in healthy donors. Both 60 Vbeta primers and 13 Jbeta primers went into the PCR. TCRdb's table, derived via immunoSEQ multiplex PCR, lists solely in-frame clones and lacks some. The table lists 100,000 to 150,000 clones, 70% to 85% of them singletons. The study's findings and limits: One variant, a missense change in DCLRE1C, was linked in a later analysis to TCR beta V- and J-gene trimming.

On this clone: No antigen is known for it.

The CDR3 has 16 amino acids. CDR1 is SEHNR, CDR2 FQNEAQ, per germline (reference sequence). V lost 7 bases and J lost 8, with 24 bases in between. This clonotype was sampled from a boy aged 5-17 years in good health and CMV-seronegative. The genes are TRBV7-9 and TRBJ2-1; TRBD1 might be the D (6 bases). The sequenced sample consisted of PBMCs. The CDR3 is CASTTGQRGFGDEQFF. The CDR3 DNA sequence: TGTGCCAGCACCACTGGACAGAGGGGTTTTGGCGATGAGCAGTTCTTC.